Shown below are 12 T cell receptor beta chains from a single sample sequenced in a study of T-cell reconstitution after alpha-beta-depleted transplantation in children. Unique molecular identifiers were incorporated when the TCRbeta library was constructed. TCRdb reanalysed the PCR reads using MiXCR and keeps one entry per CDR3 protein. The sample yields some 840,000 distinct CDR3 sequences, 16% seen once. The source was PBMCs, mostly from graft donor cells, collected 360 days after TCRalphabeta/CD19-depleted stem cell transplant. These receptors originate from a male patient aged 5 to 17 who had a stem cell transplant for acute lymphoblastic leukemia, so the T cells may come from the graft donor.

This clonotype was counted only a few times. V is TRBV7-3 and J is TRBJ1-1; unclear D gene. This CDR3 comprises 12 residues. Per germline, CDR1 SGHTA and CDR2 FQGTGA. V dropped 1 base and J dropped 7 bases, with 7 bases sitting between them. CDR3 nucleotide sequence: TGTGCCAGCAGCTTAAGCCCGGGTGAAGCTTTCTTT. Protein sequence: CASSLSPGEAFF.

The sample holds many counts of this clonotype. This chain links TRBV29-1 with TRBJ2-1; no firm D call. Germline CDR1 SQVTM, CDR2 ANQGSEA. V was clipped by 3 bases and J by 5 bases, with 8 bases between them. The CDR3 loop spans 12 amino acids. This CDR3 is CSVEWQDNEQFF. CDR3 bases: TGCAGCGTTGAGTGGCAGGACAATGAGCAGTTCTTC.

V and J are TRBV27 and TRBJ2-7; TRBD1 agrees at 8 bases. CDR1 and CDR2 (germline): MNHEY, SMNVEV (reference sequence). Unmatched junction bases numbered 8, after V lost 5 bases and J lost 2 bases. The CDR3 is 15 residues long. CDR3 loop: CASSLSWTGTYEQYF. CDR3 bases: TGTGCCAGCAGTCTCTCCTGGACAGGGACCTACGAGCAGTACTTC.

A few counts support this clonotype. The chain couples TRBV13 to TRBJ2-4; 11 bases line up with TRBD2. Germline V gene sequence: CDR1 PRHDT, CDR2 FYEKMQ (reference sequence). CDR3 size: 14 residues. V gave up 2 bases and J gave up 9 bases; unmatched junction bases: 3. For the CDR3, the DNA is TGTGCCAGCAGCTTACTGCTAGCGGGAGGCATTCAGTACTTC. This encodes CASSLLLAGGIQYF.

A few counts support this clonotype. V usage is TRBV7-3 and J usage is TRBJ2-1, with no clear D. The CDR3 spans 14 residues. In germline, CDR1 is SGHTA, CDR2 FQGTGA. V shed 0 bases and J shed 12 bases, with 15 bases lying between them. In DNA form, the CDR3 reads TGTGCCAGCAGCTTAACGGGTGCGTGGGATGCGCAGTTCTTC. This translates into CASSLTGAWDAQFF.

J is TRBJ2-2 and V is TRBV14; no firm D call. The CDR3 runs to 13 residues. The germline CDR1 and CDR2 sequences are SGHDN and FVKESK. V lost 2 bases and J 7 bases, leaving 8 bases between the germline ends. As DNA, the CDR3 is TGTGCCAGCAGCCAACAAGGGAACGGGGAGCTGTTTTTT. Protein product: CASSQQGNGELFF.

The sample holds a few counts of this clonotype. The chain joins TRBV7-9 to TRBJ1-4, with unresolved D. The CDR3 loop spans 13 amino acids. Germline lookup yields CDR1 SEHNR and CDR2 FQNEAQ (reference sequence). The germline V and J ends were trimmed by 5 bases and 7 bases, with 11 bases remaining between them. The CDR3 DNA follows: TGTGCCAGCAGCCCACCCGTGTCTGAAAAACTGTTTTTT. This gives the protein CASSPPVSEKLFF.

This clonotype appeared a few times. This sequence joins TRBV7-9 and TRBJ2-1; D is perhaps TRBD2 (5 bases). Trimming pared 8 bases from V and 8 bases from J, leaving 13 bases between. This CDR3 has 12 residues. Germline assignment: CDR1 SEHNR and CDR2 FQNEAQ (reference sequence). This CDR3 is CASRWSGHEQFF. The DNA of the CDR3 is TGTGCCAGCCGCTGGAGCGGCCATGAGCAGTTCTTC. Full variable domain (remainder filled in from reference TRBV7-9 and TRBJ2-1): DTGVSQNPRHKITKRGQNVTFRCDPISEHNRLYWYRQTLGQGPEFLTYFQNEAQLEKSRLLSDRFSAERPKGSFSTLEIQRTEQGDSAMYLCASRWSGHEQFFGPGTRLTVL.

The chain joins TRBV20-1 to TRBJ2-1; 9 bases fit TRBD2. The CDR3 is 17 amino acids. Unmatched junction bases numbered 14, after V lost 2 bases and J lost 6 bases. Germline lookup yields CDR1 DFQATT and CDR2 SNEGSKA (reference sequence). CDR3 protein: CSARTTIIAGVINEQFF. CDR3 nucleotide sequence: TGCAGTGCTAGAACGACAATAATAGCGGGAGTTATCAATGAGCAGTTCTTC.

The chain is built from TRBV5-6 and TRBJ2-1; no clear D gene. Germline CDR1 is SGHDT and CDR2 is YYEEEE. Deletions cut 2 bases from V and 9 bases from J, with 6 bases between. CDR3 length: 11 residues. CDR3 in amino acids: CASSFSAEQFF. The CDR3 DNA follows: TGTGCCAGCAGCTTTTCTGCTGAGCAGTTCTTC.

This clonotype was seen repeatedly, ten times or more. The rearrangement joins TRBV12-3 or TRBV12-4 to TRBJ1-4, with D possibly matching TRBD1 (5 bases). This CDR3 has 14 amino acids. Trimming left V 6 bases short and J 4 bases short, with 12 bases between. CDR3 in amino acids: CASSRQRLNEKLFF. CDR3 sequence (DNA): TGTGCCAGCAGCCGACAGAGGCTTAATGAAAAACTGTTTTTT.

This clonotype was recorded a few times. This chain uses TRBV5-1 with TRBJ2-5, with D possibly matching TRBD1 (6 bases). Trimming stripped 4 bases from V and 1 base from J, with 11 bases between. The CDR3 sequence is 14 residues long. Germline V gene sequence: CDR1 SGHRS, CDR2 YFSETQ. CDR3 residues: CASSAGQPQETQYF. DNA of the CDR3: TGCGCCAGCAGCGCAGGACAGCCCCAAGAGACCCAGTACTTC.